Below are 11 T cell receptor beta chains sequenced from a single sample in a study of cytomegalovirus exposure and HLA in healthy donors. The PCR made use of 60 Vbeta and 13 Jbeta primers. The data were produced by immunoSEQ multiplex PCR, yet TCRdb's version contains in-frame clones alone and is incomplete. There are about 160,000 clones in the sample; around four fifths occur only once, and around 1.9% lies in the top ten. The sequencing sample was made of PBMCs. These receptors were obtained from a young man in good health and CMV-seronegative.

The chain combines TRBV5-6 with TRBJ2-1; 8 bases fit TRBD2. CDR1 SGHDT and CDR2 YYEEEE come from the germline V gene. The CDR3 covers 15 residues. Losses at the gene ends were 4 bases for V and 9 bases for J; bases not matched to a gene: 12. The CDR3 sequence: CASSPAGGRSGEQFF. CDR3 DNA: TGTGCCAGCAGCCCGGCGGGCGGGAGGTCGGGTGAGCAGTTCTTC.

The chain uses TRBV7-9 and TRBJ1-1, with D tentatively TRBD1 (5 bases). Deletions cut 5 bases from V and 5 bases from J, with 21 bases between. CDR1 is SEHNR and CDR2 is FQNEAQ in the germline V gene (reference sequence). The CDR3 is 16 amino acids. This chain's CDR3 is CASSPPLGGKGTEAFF. The CDR3 nucleotides read TGTGCCAGCAGCCCACCTTTGGGCGGGAAGGGGACTGAAGCTTTCTTT.

The chain has TRBV2 and TRBJ1-1, with 8 bases fitting TRBD1. CDR1 is SNHLY and CDR2 is FYNNEI in the germline V gene. Trimming removed 3 bases from V and 0 bases from J; junction bases left unmatched: 3. This CDR3 has 15 amino acids. The CDR3 loop reads CASSETGALNTEAFF. The CDR3 coding sequence is TGTGCCAGCAGTGAGACAGGGGCGCTGAACACTGAAGCTTTCTTT.

The chain employs TRBV28 and TRBJ2-7; 8 positions agree with TRBD1. The V gene's germline CDR1 is MDHEN and CDR2 SYDVKM. The V gene end was trimmed by 6 bases and the J gene end by 7 bases; junction bases not matched to a gene: 17. This CDR3 is built from 16 residues. In DNA form, the CDR3 reads TGTGCCAGCAGCCCTAACCAGGGGGCCTTAACTGGGGAGCAGTACTTC. The encoded protein is CASSPNQGALTGEQYF.

The V and J genes are TRBV7-9 and TRBJ2-1; 9 bases are a match to TRBD2. Trimming removed 5 bases from V and 5 bases from J; junction bases left unmatched: 7. The germline V gene encodes CDR1 SEHNR and CDR2 FQNEAQ (reference sequence). There are 15 residues in the CDR3. DNA of the CDR3: TGTGCCAGCAGCCCGCGGACTAGCGCAAACAATGAGCAGTTCTTC. The encoded protein is CASSPRTSANNEQFF. Full variable domain (missing parts from reference TRBV7-9 and TRBJ2-1): DTGVSQNPRHKITKRGQNVTFRCDPISEHNRLYWYRQTLGQGPEFLTYFQNEAQLEKSRLLSDRFSAERPKGSFSTLEIQRTEQGDSAMYLCASSPRTSANNEQFFGPGTRLTVL.

The chain has TRBV6-5 and TRBJ1-4; D gene ambiguous. V shed 6 bases and J shed 0 bases, with 8 bases lying between them. The CDR3 is 14 residues long. CDR1 is MNHEY, CDR2 SVGAGI, per germline. CDR3 residues: CASSQIPTNEKLFF. The DNA for the CDR3 is TGTGCCAGCAGCCAGATTCCAACTAATGAAAAACTGTTTTTT.

This chain joins TRBV7-3 and TRBJ2-2; 8 bases line up with TRBD2. Trimming at V came to 0 bases and at J to 4 bases, leaving 10 bases not matched to a gene. Germline-derived CDR1 and CDR2 are SGHTA and FQGTGA. This CDR3 is built from 18 residues. CDR3 amino acids: CASSLTLSGGPGTGELFF. The CDR3 DNA sequence: TGTGCCAGCAGCTTAACGTTGTCGGGGGGGCCGGGCACCGGGGAGCTGTTTTTT.

The CDR3 coding sequence is TGTGCCAGCAGCGTAGGGGACAGTCCCTACGAGCAGTACTTC. Its translation is CASSVGDSPYEQYF. V gene TRBV9 combines with J gene TRBJ2-7; TRBD1 agrees at 7 bases. Germline assignment: CDR1 SGDLS and CDR2 YYNGEE. The V and J ends lost 0 bases and 2 bases, in that order; junction bases with no gene match: 2. The CDR3 loop spans 14 amino acids.

The chain joins TRBV4-1 to TRBJ2-7; D may be TRBD2 (5 bases). Trimming removed 0 bases from V and 4 bases from J, with 10 bases in between. The CDR3 is 14 residues long. CDR1 and CDR2 (germline): MGHRA, YSYEKL. The chain's CDR3 is CASSQDSRGYEQYF. The CDR3 DNA follows: TGCGCCAGCAGCCAAGATTCGCGAGGGTACGAGCAGTACTTC.

The chain combines TRBV9 with TRBJ1-5; weak D call: TRBD1 (6 bases). This CDR3 is 15 amino acids long. Trimming took 4 bases from V and 1 from J, leaving 12 bases between them. Germline loops: CDR1 SGDLS, CDR2 YYNGEE. In DNA form, the CDR3 reads TGTGCCAGCAGCCTAGGGACACTGAGCAATCAGCCCCAGCATTTT. This codes for CASSLGTLSNQPQHF.

V usage is TRBV10-3 and J usage is TRBJ1-4, with a tentative D call TRBD1 (5 bases). From germline, CDR1 is ENHRY and CDR2 SYGVKD. Trimming removed 3 bases from V and 7 bases from J, with 15 bases in between. There are 15 residues in the CDR3. In DNA, the CDR3 is TGTGCCATCAGTGACCTAGGCGGGAGGGGTGAAAAACTGTTTTTT. Translating gives CAISDLGGRGEKLFF.